This T cell receptor beta chain stems from a study of long-term antiretroviral therapy in people with HIV. Samples were assayed with immunoSEQ v3.0 at survey level. Profiled with immunoSEQ multiplex PCR; TCRdb holds only in-frame clones, not every one. The profile shows 35,000 to 40,000 clones, 75% to 90% of them singletons. CDR1 is SGHRS, CDR2 YFSETQ, per germline. The CDR3 spans 14 residues. Trimming cost V 0 bases and J 3 bases, with 9 bases left between them. The gene calls are TRBV5-1 and TRBJ2-5; the D gene is possibly TRBD2 (5 bases). The sequence derives from a man between 18 and 35 years old with HIV. The sample in question was unsorted PBMCs, obtained 1.5 years after starting antiretroviral therapy. The CDR3 spells CASSLGGAEETQYF. The DNA of the CDR3 is TGCGCCAGCAGCTTGGGGGGAGCGGAAGAGACCCAGTACTTC.